This T cell receptor beta chain stems from a study of human T cells and chemical hapten exposure. Study details: Per-sample TCR yield variation was attributed mainly to small pooled library volume differences.

As regards this clonotype: The antigen is not known.

Study outcomes and limitations: After DPC sensitization, TCRs above 1 in 1000 frequency showed no change.

CDR3 size: 16 residues. V was pared by 1 base and J by 7 bases, with 7 bases of the junction left unmatched. Individual cDNA molecules in this library carried unique molecular identifiers. Authors' processing steps: Sample TCR counts, which ranged from about 20,000 to 690,600, had a median of approximately 100,000. Each CDR3 protein gets one entry after TCRdb re-called the 5' RACE reads with MiXCR. TCRdb's processing, not the authors' own work, is the source of the V and J calls. Of 80,000 or so distinct CDR3 sequences listed, roughly 15% are singletons. Total RNA came from unfractionated whole blood.

This receptor was identified in a female donor in good health. V is TRBV12-3 or TRBV12-4 and J is TRBJ1-6; TRBD1 matches 7 bases. In nucleotides, the CDR3 is TGTGCCAGCAGTTTAGGGACAGGATCTACAAATTCACCCCTCCACTTT. This translates into CASSLGTGSTNSPLHF.